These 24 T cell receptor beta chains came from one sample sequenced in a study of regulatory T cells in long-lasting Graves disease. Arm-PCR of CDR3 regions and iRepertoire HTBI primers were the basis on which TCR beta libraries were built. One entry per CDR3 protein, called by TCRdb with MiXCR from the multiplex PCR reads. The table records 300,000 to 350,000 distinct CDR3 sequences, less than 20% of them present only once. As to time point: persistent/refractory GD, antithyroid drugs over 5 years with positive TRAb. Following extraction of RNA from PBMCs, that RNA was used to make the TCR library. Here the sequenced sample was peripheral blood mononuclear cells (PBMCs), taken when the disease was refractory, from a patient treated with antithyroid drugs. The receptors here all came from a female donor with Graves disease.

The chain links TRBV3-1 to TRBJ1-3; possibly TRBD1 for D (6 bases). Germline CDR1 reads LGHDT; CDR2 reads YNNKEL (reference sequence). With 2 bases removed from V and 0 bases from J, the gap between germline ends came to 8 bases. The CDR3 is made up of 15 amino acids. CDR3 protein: CASSQQGISGNTIYF. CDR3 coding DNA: TGTGCCAGCAGCCAACAGGGGATCTCTGGAAACACCATATATTTT.

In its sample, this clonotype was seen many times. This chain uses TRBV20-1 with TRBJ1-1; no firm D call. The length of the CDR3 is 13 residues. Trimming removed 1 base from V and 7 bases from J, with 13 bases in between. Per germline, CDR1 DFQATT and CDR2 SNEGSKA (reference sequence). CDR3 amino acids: CSARVLGFGEAFF. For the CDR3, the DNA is TGCAGTGCTAGAGTGTTAGGTTTCGGTGAAGCTTTCTTT.

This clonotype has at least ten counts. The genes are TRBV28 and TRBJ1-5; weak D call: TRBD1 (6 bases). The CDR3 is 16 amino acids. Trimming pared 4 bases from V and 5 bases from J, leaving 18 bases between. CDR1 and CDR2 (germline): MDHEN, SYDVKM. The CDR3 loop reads CASSWGVQGRDQPQHF. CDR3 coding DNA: TGTGCCAGCAGTTGGGGGGTACAGGGCAGGGATCAGCCCCAGCATTTT.

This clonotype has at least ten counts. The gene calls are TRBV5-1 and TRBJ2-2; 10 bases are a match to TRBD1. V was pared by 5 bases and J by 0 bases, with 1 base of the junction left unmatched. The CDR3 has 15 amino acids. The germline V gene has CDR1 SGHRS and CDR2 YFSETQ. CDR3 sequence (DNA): TGCGCCAGCAGTGGGACAGGGGCGAACACCGGGGAGCTGTTTTTT. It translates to CASSGTGANTGELFF.

The CDR3 DNA reads as TGTGCCAGCAGCCGCGCGGGGGGCGCAGGCTATGGCTACACCTTC. It codes for CASSRAGGAGYGYTF. V is TRBV7-9 and J is TRBJ1-2; TRBD1 might be the D (6 bases). The CDR3 is 15 amino acids. CDR1 is SEHNR and CDR2 is FQNEAQ in the germline V gene (reference sequence). The V gene lost 5 bases and the J gene lost 4 bases, with 17 bases spanning the gap.

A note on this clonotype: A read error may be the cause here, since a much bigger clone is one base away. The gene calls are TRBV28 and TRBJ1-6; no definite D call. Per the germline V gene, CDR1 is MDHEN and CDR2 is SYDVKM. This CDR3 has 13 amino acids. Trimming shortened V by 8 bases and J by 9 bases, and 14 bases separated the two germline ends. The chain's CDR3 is CASGILRASPLHF. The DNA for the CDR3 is TGTGCCAGCGGTATCCTGAGGGCTTCACCCCTCCACTTT.

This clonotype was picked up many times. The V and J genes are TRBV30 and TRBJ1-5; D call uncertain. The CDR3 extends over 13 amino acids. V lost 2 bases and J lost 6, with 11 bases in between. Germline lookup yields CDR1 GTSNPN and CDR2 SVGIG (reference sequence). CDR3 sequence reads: CAWSPSHFQPQHF. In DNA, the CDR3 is TGTGCCTGGAGTCCCTCACATTTTCAGCCCCAGCATTTT.

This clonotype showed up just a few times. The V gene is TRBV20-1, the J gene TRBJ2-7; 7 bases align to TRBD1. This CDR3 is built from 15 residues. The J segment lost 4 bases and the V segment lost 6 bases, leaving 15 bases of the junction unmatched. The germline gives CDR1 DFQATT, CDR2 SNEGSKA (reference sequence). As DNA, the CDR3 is TGCAGTGCCCCGGAGGTGACGACAGGGATTTACGAGCAGTACTTC. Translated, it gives CSAPEVTTGIYEQYF.

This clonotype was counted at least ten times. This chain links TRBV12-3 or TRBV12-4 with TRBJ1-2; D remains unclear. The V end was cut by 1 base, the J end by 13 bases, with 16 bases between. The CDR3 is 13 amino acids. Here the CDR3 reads CASSLDGSRGCTF. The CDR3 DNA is TGTGCCAGCAGTTTAGACGGTTCGAGAGGGTGCACCTTC.

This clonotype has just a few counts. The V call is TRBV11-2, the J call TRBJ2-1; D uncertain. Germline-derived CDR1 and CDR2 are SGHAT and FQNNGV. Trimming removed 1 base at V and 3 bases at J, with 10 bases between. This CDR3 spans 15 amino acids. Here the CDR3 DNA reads TGTGCCAGCAGCTTAGGTCCCCCACACTACAATGAGCAGTTCTTC. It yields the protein CASSLGPPHYNEQFF.

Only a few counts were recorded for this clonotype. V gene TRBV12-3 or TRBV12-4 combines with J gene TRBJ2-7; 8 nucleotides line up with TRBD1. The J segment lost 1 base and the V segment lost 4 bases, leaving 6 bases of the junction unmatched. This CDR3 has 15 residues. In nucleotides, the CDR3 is TGTGCCAGCAGTTCGCACGGACAGGGTTCCTACGAGCAGTACTTC. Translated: CASSSHGQGSYEQYF.

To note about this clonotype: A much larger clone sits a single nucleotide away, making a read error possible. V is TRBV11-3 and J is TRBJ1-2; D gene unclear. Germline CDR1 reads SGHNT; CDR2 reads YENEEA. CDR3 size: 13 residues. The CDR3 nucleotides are TGTGCCGGCAGCTTAACACGTGATCAGGAATACACCTTC. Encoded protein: CAGSLTRDQEYTF.

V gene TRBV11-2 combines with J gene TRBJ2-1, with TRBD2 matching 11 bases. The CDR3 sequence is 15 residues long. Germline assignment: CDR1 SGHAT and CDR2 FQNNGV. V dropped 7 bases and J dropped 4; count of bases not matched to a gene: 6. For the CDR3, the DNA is TGTGCCAGCACCTTCCTAGCGGGGGGATACAATGAGCAGTTCTTC. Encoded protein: CASTFLAGGYNEQFF.

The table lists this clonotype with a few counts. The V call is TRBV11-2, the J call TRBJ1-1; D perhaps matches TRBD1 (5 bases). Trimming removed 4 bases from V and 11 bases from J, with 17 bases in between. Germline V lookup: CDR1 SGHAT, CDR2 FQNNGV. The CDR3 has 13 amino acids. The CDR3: CASSSGDRVYAFF. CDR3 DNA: TGTGCCAGCAGCTCGGGCGACAGAGTGTATGCTTTCTTT.

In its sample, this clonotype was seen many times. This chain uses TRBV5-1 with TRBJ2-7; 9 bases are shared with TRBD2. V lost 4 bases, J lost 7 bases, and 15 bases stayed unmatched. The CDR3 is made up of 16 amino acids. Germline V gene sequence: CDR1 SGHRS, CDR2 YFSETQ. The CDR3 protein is CASSPTSGGRAREQYF. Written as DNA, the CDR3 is TGCGCCAGCAGCCCCACCTCTGGCGGGAGGGCAAGGGAGCAGTACTTC. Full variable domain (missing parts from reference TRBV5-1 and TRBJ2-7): KAGVTQTPRYLIKTRGQQVTLSCSPISGHRSVSWYQQTPGQGLQFLFEYFSETQRNKGNFPGRFSGRQFSNSRSEMNVSTLELGDSALYLCASSPTSGGRAREQYFGPGTRLTVT.

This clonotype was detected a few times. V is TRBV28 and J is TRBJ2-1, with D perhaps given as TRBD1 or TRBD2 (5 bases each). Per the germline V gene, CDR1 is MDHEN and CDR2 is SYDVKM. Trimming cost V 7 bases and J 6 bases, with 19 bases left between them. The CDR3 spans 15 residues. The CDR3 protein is CASTRPQGASNEQFF. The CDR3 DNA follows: TGTGCCAGCACCAGACCCCAGGGAGCCTCCAATGAGCAGTTCTTC.

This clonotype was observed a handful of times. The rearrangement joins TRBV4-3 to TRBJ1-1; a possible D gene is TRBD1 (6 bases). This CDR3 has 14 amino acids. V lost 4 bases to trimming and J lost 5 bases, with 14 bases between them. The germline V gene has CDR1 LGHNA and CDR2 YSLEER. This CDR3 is CASSPSAQGTEAFF. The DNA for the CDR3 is TGCGCCAGCAGCCCCTCGGCACAGGGAACTGAAGCTTTCTTT.

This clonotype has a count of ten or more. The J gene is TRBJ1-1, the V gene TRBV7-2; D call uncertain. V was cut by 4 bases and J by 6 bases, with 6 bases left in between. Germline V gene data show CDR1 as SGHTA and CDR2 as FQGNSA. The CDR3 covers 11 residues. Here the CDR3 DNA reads TGTGCCAGCAGCTCCCTGGCTGAAGCTTTCTTT. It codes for CASSSLAEAFF.

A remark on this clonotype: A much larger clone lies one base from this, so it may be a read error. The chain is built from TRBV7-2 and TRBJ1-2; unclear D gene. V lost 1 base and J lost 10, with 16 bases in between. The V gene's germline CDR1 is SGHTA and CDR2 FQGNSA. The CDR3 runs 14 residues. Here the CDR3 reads CASSLEPQANDYTF. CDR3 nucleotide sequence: TGTGCCAGCAGCTTAGAGCCGCAGGCTAATGACTACACCTTC.

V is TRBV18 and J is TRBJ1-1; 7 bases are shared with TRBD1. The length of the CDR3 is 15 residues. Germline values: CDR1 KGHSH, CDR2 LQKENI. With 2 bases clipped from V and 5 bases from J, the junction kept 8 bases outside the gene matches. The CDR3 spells CASSPLGQGETEAFF. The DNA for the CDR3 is TGTGCCAGCTCACCATTAGGGCAGGGGGAAACTGAAGCTTTCTTT.

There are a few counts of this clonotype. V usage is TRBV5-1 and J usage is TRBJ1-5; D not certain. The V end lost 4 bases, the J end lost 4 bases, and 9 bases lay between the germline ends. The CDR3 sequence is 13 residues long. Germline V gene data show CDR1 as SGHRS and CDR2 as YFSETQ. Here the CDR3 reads CASSLELNQPQHF. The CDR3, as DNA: TGCGCCAGCAGCCTAGAGCTTAATCAGCCCCAGCATTTT.

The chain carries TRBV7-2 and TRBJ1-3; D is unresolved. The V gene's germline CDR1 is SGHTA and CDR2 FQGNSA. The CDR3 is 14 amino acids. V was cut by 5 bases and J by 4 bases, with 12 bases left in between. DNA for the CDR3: TGTGCCAGCAGCCCACACCGGGGAGGAAACACCATATATTTT. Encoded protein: CASSPHRGGNTIYF. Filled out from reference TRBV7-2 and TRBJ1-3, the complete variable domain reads GAGVSQSPSNKVTEKGKDVELRCDPISGHTALYWYRQSLGQGLEFLIYFQGNSAPDKSGLPSDRFSAERTGGSVSTLTIQRTQQEDSAVYLCASSPHRGGNTIYFGEGSWLTVV.

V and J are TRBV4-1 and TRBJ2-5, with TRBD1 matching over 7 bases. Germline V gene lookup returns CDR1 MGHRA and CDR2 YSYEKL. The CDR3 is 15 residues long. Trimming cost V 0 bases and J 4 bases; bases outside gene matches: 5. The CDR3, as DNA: TGCGCCAGCAGCCAAGATGGGACAGTTAGAGAGACCCAGTACTTC. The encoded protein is CASSQDGTVRETQYF.

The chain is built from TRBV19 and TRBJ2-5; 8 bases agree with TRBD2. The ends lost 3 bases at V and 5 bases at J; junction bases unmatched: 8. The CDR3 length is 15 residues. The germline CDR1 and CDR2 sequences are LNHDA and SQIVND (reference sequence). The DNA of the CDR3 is TGTGCCAGTAGTATCCCAAGCGGGAGCAGTGAGACCCAGTACTTC. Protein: CASSIPSGSSETQYF.